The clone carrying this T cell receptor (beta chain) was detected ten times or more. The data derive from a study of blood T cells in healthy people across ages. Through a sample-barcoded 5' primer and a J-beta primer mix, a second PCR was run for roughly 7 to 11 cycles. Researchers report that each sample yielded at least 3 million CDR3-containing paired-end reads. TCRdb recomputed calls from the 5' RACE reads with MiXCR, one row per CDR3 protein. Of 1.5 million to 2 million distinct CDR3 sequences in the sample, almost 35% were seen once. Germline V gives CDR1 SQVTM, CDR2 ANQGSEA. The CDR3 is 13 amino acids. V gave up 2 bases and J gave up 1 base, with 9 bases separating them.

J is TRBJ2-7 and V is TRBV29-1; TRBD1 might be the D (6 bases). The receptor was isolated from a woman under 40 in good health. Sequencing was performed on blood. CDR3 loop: CSVEMDSSYEQYF. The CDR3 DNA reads TGCAGCGTTGAAATGGACAGTTCCTACGAGCAGTACTTC.